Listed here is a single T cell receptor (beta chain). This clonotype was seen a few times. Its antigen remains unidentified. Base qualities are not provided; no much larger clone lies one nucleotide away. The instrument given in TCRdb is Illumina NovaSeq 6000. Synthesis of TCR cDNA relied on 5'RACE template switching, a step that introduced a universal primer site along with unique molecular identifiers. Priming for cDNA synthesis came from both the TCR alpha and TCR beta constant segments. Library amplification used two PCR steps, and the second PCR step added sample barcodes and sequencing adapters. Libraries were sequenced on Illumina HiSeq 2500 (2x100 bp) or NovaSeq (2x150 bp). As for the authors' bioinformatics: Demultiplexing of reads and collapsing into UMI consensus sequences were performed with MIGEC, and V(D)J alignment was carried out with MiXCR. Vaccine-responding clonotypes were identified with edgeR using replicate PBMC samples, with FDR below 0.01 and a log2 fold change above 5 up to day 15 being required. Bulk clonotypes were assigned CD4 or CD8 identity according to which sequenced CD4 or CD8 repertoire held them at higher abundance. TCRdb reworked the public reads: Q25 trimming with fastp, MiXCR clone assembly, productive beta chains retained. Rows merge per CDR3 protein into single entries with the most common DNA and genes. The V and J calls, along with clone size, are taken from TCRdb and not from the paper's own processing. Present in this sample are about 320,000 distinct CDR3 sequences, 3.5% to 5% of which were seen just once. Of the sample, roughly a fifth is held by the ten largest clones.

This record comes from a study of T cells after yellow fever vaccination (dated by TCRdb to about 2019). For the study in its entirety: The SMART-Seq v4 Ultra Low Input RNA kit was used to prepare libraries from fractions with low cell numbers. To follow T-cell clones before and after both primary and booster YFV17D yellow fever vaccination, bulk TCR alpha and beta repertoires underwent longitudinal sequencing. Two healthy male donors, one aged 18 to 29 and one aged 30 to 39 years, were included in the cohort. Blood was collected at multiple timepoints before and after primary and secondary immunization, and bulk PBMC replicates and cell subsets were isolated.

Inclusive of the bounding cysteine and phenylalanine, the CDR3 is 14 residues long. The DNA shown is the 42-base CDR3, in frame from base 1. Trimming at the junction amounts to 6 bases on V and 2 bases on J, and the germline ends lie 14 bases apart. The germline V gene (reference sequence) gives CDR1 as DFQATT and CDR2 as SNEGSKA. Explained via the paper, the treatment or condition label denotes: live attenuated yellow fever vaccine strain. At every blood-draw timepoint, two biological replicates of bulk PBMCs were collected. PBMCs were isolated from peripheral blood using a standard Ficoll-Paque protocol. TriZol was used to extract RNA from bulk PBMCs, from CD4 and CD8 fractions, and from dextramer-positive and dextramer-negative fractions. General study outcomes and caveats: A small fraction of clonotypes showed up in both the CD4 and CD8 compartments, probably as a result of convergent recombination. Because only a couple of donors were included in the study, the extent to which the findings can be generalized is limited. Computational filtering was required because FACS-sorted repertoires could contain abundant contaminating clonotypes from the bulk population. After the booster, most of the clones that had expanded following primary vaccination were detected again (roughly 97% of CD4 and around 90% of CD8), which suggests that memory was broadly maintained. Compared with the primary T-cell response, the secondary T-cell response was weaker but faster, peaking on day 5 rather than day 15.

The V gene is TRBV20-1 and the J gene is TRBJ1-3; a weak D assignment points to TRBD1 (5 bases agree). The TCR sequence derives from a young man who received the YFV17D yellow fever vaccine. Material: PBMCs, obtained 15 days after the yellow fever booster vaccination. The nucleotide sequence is TGCAGTGCAGAAGAAGGGGCGGCTGGAAACACCATATATTTT. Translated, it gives CSAEEGAAGNTIYF.